These 25 T cell receptor beta chains were all obtained from the same sample, sequenced in a study of CD8 T cells in Susac syndrome. An amount of RNA that ranged from roughly 0.45 to 1 ug was reverse transcribed with random hexamers. Each CDR3 protein is one row after TCRdb ran MiXCR on the immunoSEQ multiplex PCR reads. The sample consists of more than 55,000 distinct CDR3 sequences, 95% of them appearing once. Sequenced: CD8+ T cells from PBMCs. These TCRs come from a human donor in good health.

The chain is built from TRBV19 and TRBJ1-5, with unresolved D. The CDR3 contains 12 residues. Between the trimmed V and J ends, which lost 2 bases and 6 bases, there was a span of 5 bases. Germline CDR1 is LNHDA and CDR2 is SQIVND (reference sequence). CDR3 amino acids: CASSIIGQPQHF. The CDR3 nucleotides read TGTGCCAGTAGTATAATCGGTCAGCCCCAGCATTTT.

The rearrangement uses TRBV12-3 or TRBV12-4 and TRBJ2-2; D unclear. V was clipped by 7 bases and J by 6 bases, with 6 bases between them. The CDR3 runs to 11 residues. This chain's CDR3 is CASTRPGELFF. CDR3 in DNA: TGTGCCAGCACCCGCCCCGGGGAGCTGTTTTTT.

This chain links TRBV7-3 with TRBJ2-5; 7 bases map to TRBD2. J lost 5 bases, V lost 5 bases, and 5 bases had no gene match. Germline V gene data show CDR1 as SGHTA and CDR2 as FQGTGA. This CDR3 is built from 13 residues. CDR3 DNA: TGTGCCAGCAGCCCCTTCGGGGGGGAGACCCAGTACTTC. Its protein product is CASSPFGGETQYF.

V gene TRBV19 combines with J gene TRBJ2-1, with a weak D call TRBD1 (6 bases). The V gene's germline CDR1 is LNHDA and CDR2 SQIVND (reference sequence). The length of the CDR3 is 15 residues. Trimming removed 7 bases at V and 6 bases at J, with 19 bases between. The DNA for the CDR3 is TGTGCCAGTACCTCCTCCGGGACAAGGGGCAATGAGCAGTTCTTC. The encoded protein is CASTSSGTRGNEQFF.

This clonotype was observed a single time. V gene TRBV19 combines with J gene TRBJ1-1, with a possible D match to TRBD1 (5 bases). Germline loops: CDR1 LNHDA, CDR2 SQIVND (reference sequence). The CDR3 runs to 13 residues. Trimming removed 3 bases from V and 4 bases from J, with 9 bases in between. The DNA for the CDR3 is TGTGCCAGTAGTATGGGACTTCCCACTGAAGCTTTCTTT. This gives the protein CASSMGLPTEAFF.

The gene calls are TRBV29-1 and TRBJ1-2, with 9 bases that match TRBD1. Trimming took 6 bases from V and 6 from J; bases not matched to a gene: 5. The V gene's germline CDR1 is SQVTM and CDR2 ANQGSEA. This CDR3 comprises 12 residues. CDR3 nucleotides: TGCAGCGTAGAGACAGGGGGAGATGGCTACACCTTC. As protein: CSVETGGDGYTF.

The chain couples TRBV11-2 to TRBJ1-1; weak D call: TRBD1 (5 bases). V was pared by 1 base and J by 0 bases, with 9 bases between. The CDR3 runs 15 residues. Germline CDR1 is SGHAT and CDR2 is FQNNGV. The CDR3 loop reads CASSLGAGMNTEAFF. The CDR3, as DNA: TGTGCCAGCAGCTTAGGAGCAGGGATGAACACTGAAGCTTTCTTT.

The chain links TRBV7-9 to TRBJ2-2; TRBD2 might be the D (6 bases). The germline V and J ends were trimmed by 5 bases and 3 bases, with 13 bases remaining between them. The germline V gene has CDR1 SEHNR and CDR2 FQNEAQ (reference sequence). The CDR3 is 15 amino acids. CDR3 amino acids: CASSLGERDTGELFF. The CDR3 region has the DNA TGTGCCAGCAGCCTCGGGGAGCGGGACACCGGGGAGCTGTTTTTT.

The chain couples TRBV20-1 to TRBJ1-5; 8 bases agree with TRBD1. CDR3 length: 19 residues. Germline values: CDR1 DFQATT, CDR2 SNEGSKA (reference sequence). The V gene end was trimmed by 2 bases and the J gene end by 0 bases; junction bases not matched to a gene: 15. The CDR3 is CSARLSVGRTGFSNQPQHF. CDR3 bases: TGCAGTGCTAGACTCTCCGTGGGGAGGACAGGGTTTAGCAATCAGCCCCAGCATTTT.

This chain uses TRBV25-1 with TRBJ2-5; D might be TRBD2 (6 bases). V was clipped by 7 bases and J by 2 bases, with 26 bases between them. Germline V gene sequence: CDR1 MGHDK, CDR2 SYGVNS. This CDR3 comprises 18 residues. CDR3: CASTPNWVGRNFQETQYF. CDR3 in DNA: TGTGCCAGCACCCCGAACTGGGTAGGGAGGAACTTTCAAGAGACCCAGTACTTC.

This clonotype was observed a handful of times. This chain joins TRBV2 and TRBJ2-7, with no clear D. V lost 5 bases to trimming and J lost 3 bases, with 14 bases between them. This CDR3 contains 14 residues. CDR1 and CDR2 (germline): SNHLY, FYNNEI. The DNA of the CDR3 is TGTGCCAGCAGTCCAAGCCCGACTTTCTACGAGCAGTACTTC. The encoded protein is CASSPSPTFYEQYF.

V is TRBV20-1 and J is TRBJ1-4, with D maybe TRBD1 (6 bases). The CDR3 sequence is 17 residues long. The V gene lost 1 base and the J gene lost 0 bases, with 15 bases spanning the gap. CDR1 is DFQATT, CDR2 SNEGSKA, per germline (reference sequence). CDR3 sequence (DNA): TGCAGTGCTAGAGCCGGACAGAGATATGCAACTAATGAAAAACTGTTTTTT. Residues: CSARAGQRYATNEKLFF.

V gene TRBV5-8 combines with J gene TRBJ1-1, with D uncertain. Germline CDR1 is SGHTS and CDR2 is YDEGEE. The CDR3 spans 12 residues. Trimming shortened V by 6 bases and J by 5 bases, and 11 bases separated the two germline ends. The CDR3 spells CASTPEETEAFF. The CDR3, as DNA: TGTGCCAGCACCCCGGAGGAGACTGAAGCTTTCTTT.

This clonotype was seen only once. The V call is TRBV5-1, the J call TRBJ1-1, with TRBD1 as a possible D gene (5 bases). Germline V lookup: CDR1 SGHRS, CDR2 YFSETQ. The CDR3 is 14 amino acids. V was clipped by 0 bases and J by 3 bases, with 9 bases between them. DNA of the CDR3: TGCGCCAGCAGCTTGGGGGCGGGGGACACTGAAGCTTTCTTT. This sequence encodes CASSLGAGDTEAFF.

The chain combines TRBV7-8 with TRBJ2-1, with 7 positions matching TRBD2. Trimming cost V 5 bases and J 9 bases; bases outside gene matches: 4. Germline lookup yields CDR1 SGHVS and CDR2 FQNEAQ. The CDR3 totals 12 residues. In nucleotides, the CDR3 is TGTGCCAGCAGCCCGGCGGGGGTTGAGCAGTTCTTC. This gives the protein CASSPAGVEQFF. The full variable domain, rest sourced from reference TRBV7-8 and TRBJ2-1, is GAGVSQSPRYKVAKRGQDVALRCDPISGHVSLFWYQQALGQGPEFLTYFQNEAQLDKSGLPSDRFFAERPEGSVSTLKIQRTQQEDSAVYLCASSPAGVEQFFGPGTRLTVL.

The rearrangement uses TRBV5-6 and TRBJ2-7; a possible D gene is TRBD1 (6 bases). Between the trimmed V and J ends, which lost 2 bases and 3 bases, there was a span of 15 bases. Germline loops: CDR1 SGHDT, CDR2 YYEEEE. The CDR3 runs 15 residues. The CDR3 DNA is TGTGCCAGCAGCTTAACGGGACACGGGAACTACGAGCAGTACTTC. It codes for CASSLTGHGNYEQYF.

The gene calls are TRBV4-3 and TRBJ1-2; no firm D call. Per the germline V gene, CDR1 is LGHNA and CDR2 is YSLEER. The CDR3 covers 16 residues. Trimming pared 3 bases from V and 2 bases from J, leaving 16 bases between. The CDR3 reads CASSHQTSTPNYGYTF. The DNA of the CDR3 is TGCGCCAGCAGCCACCAGACGTCGACGCCGAACTATGGCTACACCTTC.

The chain employs TRBV28 and TRBJ2-3, with TRBD2 identical over 8 bases. Germline values: CDR1 MDHEN, CDR2 SYDVKM. V lost 6 bases to trimming and J lost 4 bases; unmatched junction nucleotides: 12. This CDR3 has 16 residues. CDR3 nucleotides: TGTGCCAGCAGGACTCGGACTAGCTTTAGGCCAGATACGCAGTATTTT. This translates into CASRTRTSFRPDTQYF.

The rearrangement joins TRBV6-2 or TRBV6-3 to TRBJ2-1; 8 bases align to TRBD2. With V trimmed by 6 bases and J by 6 bases, 7 bases remained unmatched. The CDR3 extends over 14 amino acids. Germline loops: CDR1 MNHEY, CDR2 SVGEGT. CDR3 amino acids: CASRVSGGVNEQFF. DNA for the CDR3: TGTGCCAGCAGGGTGAGCGGGGGTGTCAATGAGCAGTTCTTC.

V usage is TRBV7-8 and J usage is TRBJ2-1; no clear D. Germline loops: CDR1 SGHVS, CDR2 FQNEAQ. This CDR3 region has 15 residues. Trimming cost V 4 bases and J 5 bases, with 15 bases left between them. CDR3 coding DNA: TGTGCCAGCAGCTCCGGGTGGGGTGGGCACAATGAGCAGTTCTTC. It encodes CASSSGWGGHNEQFF.

The chain's CDR3 is CATRGGNTGELFF. The CDR3 coding sequence is TGTGCCACCCGAGGGGGGAACACCGGGGAGCTGTTTTTT. The gene calls are TRBV24-1 and TRBJ2-2; D possibly corresponds to TRBD1 (6 bases). The CDR3 totals 13 residues. V gave up 9 bases and J gave up 1 base, with 8 bases separating them. From germline, CDR1 is KGHDR and CDR2 SFDVKD.

This chain joins TRBV6-8 and TRBJ2-5; D possibly corresponds to TRBD1 (6 bases). There are 13 residues in the CDR3. Trimming left V 6 bases short and J 5 bases short, with 13 bases between. Per the germline V gene, CDR1 is MNHGY and CDR2 is SAAAGT. In nucleotides, the CDR3 is TGTGCCAGCAGAACACAGGGATCTGAGACCCAGTACTTC. Translating it yields CASRTQGSETQYF.

The V and J genes are TRBV5-6 and TRBJ1-5; D uncertain. Deletions cut 0 bases from V and 4 bases from J, with 8 bases between. The germline gives CDR1 SGHDT, CDR2 YYEEEE. The length of the CDR3 is 14 residues. CDR3 loop: CASSLGTLNQPQHF. CDR3 in DNA: TGTGCCAGCAGCTTGGGTACACTAAATCAGCCCCAGCATTTT.

The chain joins TRBV4-1 to TRBJ1-2; D gene uncertain. With 0 bases removed from V and 0 bases from J, the gap between germline ends came to 5 bases. CDR3 size: 14 residues. The V gene's germline CDR1 is MGHRA and CDR2 YSYEKL. As DNA, the CDR3 is TGCGCCAGCAGCCAAGATATAGCTAACTATGGCTACACCTTC. Translation gives CASSQDIANYGYTF.

The rearrangement uses TRBV12-3 or TRBV12-4 and TRBJ2-7; possibly TRBD1 for D (6 bases). The CDR3 length is 12 residues. V dropped 4 bases and J dropped 5 bases, with 9 bases sitting between them. The CDR3 reads CASSWTENEQYF. The CDR3 DNA sequence: TGTGCCAGCAGTTGGACAGAAAACGAGCAGTACTTC.